Listed here are 7 T cell receptor beta chains from one sample, sequenced in a study of blood T cell repertoires in COVID-19 (dated by TCRdb to the early 2020s). The library relied on the immunoSEQ multiplex PCR assay. What TCRdb holds here is the immuneACCESS table cut down to in-frame rearrangements. Part of the clones is not present; checked against another copy, under half of the missing clones reflect an unresolved V gene, and the others are unexplained. The sample contains about 290,000 clones, roughly nine tenths of them found a single time. The leading ten clones occupy approximately 12% of the sample. The sequencing input was peripheral blood. The receptors shown here come from a woman aged 25-40 years with COVID-19, enrolled during active disease.

CDR3 loop: CASSLTVHNSPLHF. CDR3 coding DNA: TGTGCCAGCAGCTTAACAGTACACAATTCACCCCTCCACTTT. The V gene is TRBV6-5, the J gene TRBJ1-6, with no clear D. Germline CDR1 reads MNHEY; CDR2 reads SVGAGI. This CDR3 spans 14 amino acids. V was pared by 6 bases and J by 7 bases, with 13 bases between.

CDR3 amino acids: CASSSGGLSRVNEQFF. The DNA for the CDR3 is TGTGCCAGCAGCTCGGGGGGCCTCTCAAGGGTGAATGAGCAGTTCTTC. The chain recombines TRBV7-8 with TRBJ2-1; possibly TRBD2 for D (7 bases). The germline V and J ends were trimmed by 4 bases and 7 bases, with 20 bases remaining between them. Germline-derived CDR1 and CDR2 are SGHVS and FQNEAQ. The CDR3 extends over 16 amino acids.

Points on this clone: This sample includes further DNA sequences coding for the same CDR3. The V call is TRBV7-6, the J call TRBJ1-1; 10 bases map to TRBD1. The CDR3 covers 15 residues. CDR1 is SGHVS, CDR2 FNYEAQ, per germline. V dropped 5 bases and J dropped 2; count of bases not matched to a gene: 5. DNA of the CDR3: TGTGCCAGCAGCCCACGGGACAGGGGTAACACTGAAGCTTTCTTT. This sequence encodes CASSPRDRGNTEAFF.

The rearrangement links TRBV19 to TRBJ1-2; 7 bases are shared with TRBD1. The germline V gene has CDR1 LNHDA and CDR2 SQIVND (reference sequence). The V gene end was trimmed by 3 bases and the J gene end by 8 bases; junction bases not matched to a gene: 3. The CDR3 spans 12 residues. In DNA, the CDR3 is TGTGCCAGTAGTATGACAGGGCGAGGCTACACCTTC. Protein product: CASSMTGRGYTF.

The rearrangement uses TRBV30 and TRBJ1-5; 9 bases map to TRBD1. Unmatched junction bases numbered 6, after V lost 5 bases and J lost 1 base. CDR1 and CDR2 from the germline V gene are GTSNPN and SVGIG (reference sequence). The CDR3 runs to 15 residues. The CDR3 coding sequence is TGTGCCTGGTCATCCGGGACAGGGAGCAATCAGCCCCAGCATTTT. This sequence encodes CAWSSGTGSNQPQHF.

V and J are TRBV6-5 and TRBJ2-7, with D perhaps matching TRBD1 (6 bases). The CDR3 loop spans 13 amino acids. V gave up 6 bases and J gave up 3 bases, with 12 bases separating them. CDR1 and CDR2 from the germline V gene are MNHEY and SVGAGI. Here the CDR3 DNA reads TGTGCCAGCAGGCCGGACAGAGTCTACGAGCAGTACTTC. As protein: CASRPDRVYEQYF.

This chain uses TRBV6-2 or TRBV6-3 with TRBJ1-2, with a possible D match to TRBD1 (6 bases). Per germline, CDR1 MNHEY and CDR2 SVGEGT. V lost 2 bases, J lost 2 bases, and 15 bases lay in between. The length of the CDR3 is 16 residues. The CDR3 DNA sequence: TGTGCCAGCAGTTACGTTACCCCAGGGGAAAACTATGGCTACACCTTC. It codes for CASSYVTPGENYGYTF.